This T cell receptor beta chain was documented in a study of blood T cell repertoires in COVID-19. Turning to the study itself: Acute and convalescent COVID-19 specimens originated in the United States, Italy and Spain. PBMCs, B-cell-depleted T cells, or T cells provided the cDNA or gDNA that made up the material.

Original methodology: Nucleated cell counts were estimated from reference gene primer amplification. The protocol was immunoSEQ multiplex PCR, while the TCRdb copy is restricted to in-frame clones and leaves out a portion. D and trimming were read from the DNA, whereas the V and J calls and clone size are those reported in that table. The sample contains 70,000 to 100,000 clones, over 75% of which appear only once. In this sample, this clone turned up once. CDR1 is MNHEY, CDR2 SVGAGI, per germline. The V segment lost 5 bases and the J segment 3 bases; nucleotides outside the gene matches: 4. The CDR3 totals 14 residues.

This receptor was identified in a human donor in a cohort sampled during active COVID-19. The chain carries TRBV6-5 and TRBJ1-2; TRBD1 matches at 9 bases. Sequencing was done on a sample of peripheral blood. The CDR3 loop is CASSKQGAYYGYTF. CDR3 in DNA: TGTGCCAGCAGTAAACAGGGGGCCTACTATGGCTACACCTTC.